A selection of T cell receptor beta chains follows, all from one sample in a study of shared clonotypes between healthy human individuals. Assay: immunoSEQ multiplex PCR; the TCRdb copy retains only in-frame clones and omits some. This table holds about 680,000 clones, 92% found once. Sequenced sample: naive CD8+ T cells sorted from blood. Receptors were obtained from a young man in good health. Each CDR3 is given without its conserved first and last residue.

TRBJ2-1 TRBV11-2 ASSLEASSSYNEQF
TRBJ2-1 TRBV7-8 ASSLGQVLLSEQF
TRBJ2-7 TRBV29-1 SVGETGPYEQY
TRBJ2-3 TRBV13 ASLGAGTSGTSSTDTQY
TRBJ2-2 TRBV27 ASSLGFGRVATGELF
TRBJ2-1 TRBV5-4 ASSSREGLDYNEQF
TRBJ2-1 TRBV19 ASSIGGHEQF
TRBJ2-7 TRBV6-5 ASSPRRYYEQY
TRBJ2-3 TRBV11-2 ASKPTSGLADTQY
TRBJ2-7 TRBV9 ASSVEPGTGGISYEQY
TRBJ2-2 TRBV7-7 ASSSLGRGELF
TRBJ2-7 TRBV28 ASSLRTRYEQY
TRBJ2-1 TRBV25-1 ASSGLAGASEQF
TRBJ2-3 TRBV5-1 ASSSPGAREVIDTQY
TRBJ2-7 TRBV28 ASSLQGGRSEQY
TRBJ2-1 TRBV4-1 ATGWIAGGPANEQF